The rows below give T cell receptor beta chains drawn from one sample of a study of T-cell reconstitution after alpha-beta-depleted transplantation in children. TCRdb processed the PCR reads anew with MiXCR; each CDR3 protein has one entry. The sample gives approximately 1,000,000 distinct CDR3 sequences, roughly 29% of which show up once; about 28% is in the top ten. The material sequenced was PBMCs, mostly from graft donor cells, taken 360 days after TCRalphabeta/CD19-depleted stem cell transplant. These receptors all come from a boy in the first two years of life who had a stem cell transplant for SCID, so the T cells may come from the graft donor. The CDR3 runs from the conserved cysteine through the conserved F or W. The order of the fields is D gene, clone size, V gene, J gene, CDR3 DNA, CDR3 protein. The D gene is left open where the match is weak. The listing skips clone size in some rows; elsewhere it reads once, few, many or a size class.

>-|-|TRBV29-1|TRBJ2-3
TGCAGCGTTGATAGGACAGGCACAGATACGCAGTATTTT
CSVDRTGTDTQYF
>TRBD2|once|TRBV4-2|TRBJ2-1
TGTGCCAGCAGCCAAGAAGCGACTAGCGGTTACAATGAGCAGTTCTTC
CASSQEATSGYNEQFF
>-|-|TRBV4-3|TRBJ2-3
TGCGCCAGCAGCCAAGACGGACATTCTAGCACAGATACGCAGTATTTT
CASSQDGHSSTDTQYF
>-|-|TRBV12-3/TRBV12-4|TRBJ2-2
TGTGCCAGCAGTTTTAGGGCCAGCACCGGGGAGCTGTTTTTT
CASSFRASTGELFF
>-|-|TRBV5-1|TRBJ2-1
TGCGCCAGCAGCGGGGACCTTTACAATGAGCAGTTCTTC
CASSGDLYNEQFF
>-|-|TRBV7-2|TRBJ2-3
TGTGCCAGCAGCTATGACAGGTTCACAGATACGCAGTATTTT
CASSYDRFTDTQYF
>TRBD2|few|TRBV29-1|TRBJ2-1
TGCAGCGGCGTACTAGCGGGGGGGGACAATGAGCAGTTCTTC
CSGVLAGGDNEQFF
>-|many|TRBV6-2/TRBV6-3|TRBJ2-7
TGTGCCAGCAATAACCTCCGGACGGAGTACGAGCAGTACTTC
CASNNLRTEYEQYF
>-|few|TRBV5-1|TRBJ2-1
TGCGCCAGCAGCTTGGAAGGGGCCCCCTCCTACAATGAGCAGTTCTTC
CASSLEGAPSYNEQFF
>-|-|TRBV12-3/TRBV12-4|TRBJ2-6
TGTGCCAGCAGTTTTAGTCCAGGTGCTGGGGCCAACGTCCTGACTTTC
CASSFSPGAGANVLTF
>-|-|TRBV27|TRBJ2-7
TGTGCCAGCAGTTTATCGGCTAGCTTTACCCACGAGCAGTACTTC
CASSLSASFTHEQYF
>-|-|TRBV20-1|TRBJ1-5
TGCAGTGCTAGAACTGGGGGACCTTGGGGCAATCAGCCCCAGCATTTT
CSARTGGPWGNQPQHF
>TRBD2|few|TRBV20-1|TRBJ2-3
TGCAGTGCTGTACCGGGACTAGCGGGGGTAGGGATAGATACGCAGTATTTT
CSAVPGLAGVGIDTQYF
>-|-|TRBV7-9|TRBJ1-1
TGTGCCAGCAGTCCAGGGTCGGGAGAGACTGAAGCTTTCTTT
CASSPGSGETEAFF
>-|-|TRBV5-5|TRBJ1-1
TGTGCCAGCAGCGCCGCTCGACAGCTACTACCGGGGAACACTGAAGCTTTCTTT
CASSAARQLLPGNTEAFF
>TRBD2|few|TRBV20-1|TRBJ2-7
TGCAGTGCTAGTAAGGCCCGACTAGCCGAATACGAGCAGTACTTC
CSASKARLAEYEQYF
>-|-|TRBV12-3/TRBV12-4|TRBJ2-2
TGTGCCAGCAGTCCATTCCCGAACACCGGGGAGCTGTTTTTT
CASSPFPNTGELFF
>TRBD2|-|TRBV27|TRBJ2-1
TGTGCCAGCAGTTTATTTGGGCTAGCGGGGGTATCCAATGAGCAGTTCTTC
CASSLFGLAGVSNEQFF
>-|-|TRBV2|TRBJ2-3
TGTGCCAGCAGCGCCCTAGCAATCCCAGATACGCAGTATTTT
CASSALAIPDTQYF
>-|few|TRBV6-5|TRBJ2-3
TGTGCCAGCAGTTACGCGACTAGCACAGATACGCAGTATTTT
CASSYATSTDTQYF
>-|-|TRBV2|TRBJ2-2
TGTGCCAGCACTGGACGGGACACCGGGGAGCTGTTTTTT
CASTGRDTGELFF
>-|-|TRBV4-1|TRBJ1-1
TGCGCCAGCAGCCAAGATCTGGCAGGGAGCACTGAAGCTTTCTTT
CASSQDLAGSTEAFF
>TRBD2|-|TRBV5-1|TRBJ2-7
TGCGCCAGCAGCCCTCACGTCGGGGGGTACTACGAGCAGTACTTC
CASSPHVGGYYEQYF
>TRBD1|-|TRBV12-3/TRBV12-4|TRBJ1-1
TGTGCCAGCAGTTTCTTCGACAGGGGAACTGAAGCTTTCTTT
CASSFFDRGTEAFF
>-|few|TRBV7-4|TRBJ2-3
TGTGCCAGCAGCTTTCTCTTGGGGTCCCAAGGGACAGATACGCAGTATTTT
CASSFLLGSQGTDTQYF
>TRBD1|few|TRBV10-3|TRBJ2-1
TGTGCCATCAGGGGAGTAGGGACAGTGGCATCCTACAATGAGCAGTTCTTC
CAIRGVGTVASYNEQFF
>-|-|TRBV20-1|TRBJ2-1
TGCAGTGCTAGGTCCCCGGGGGCCGACAATGAGCAGTTCTTC
CSARSPGADNEQFF
>-|-|TRBV19|TRBJ1-5
TGTGCCAGTATCTCCGGGGGACTTGGCAATCAGCCCCAGCATTTT
CASISGGLGNQPQHF
>-|-|TRBV12-3/TRBV12-4|TRBJ2-5
TGTGCCAGCAGTCACAGTGAGACCCAGTACTTC
CASSHSETQYF
>-|-|TRBV20-1|TRBJ2-1
TGCAGTGCTAGTGCCCCCGGGGTTTCTAAAAACAATGAGCAGTTCTTC
CSASAPGVSKNNEQFF
>-|-|TRBV29-1|TRBJ2-7
TGCAGCGTTGTGGGGGGGGCACAGGGGTACGAGCAGTACTTC
CSVVGGAQGYEQYF
>TRBD1|few|TRBV7-9|TRBJ2-3
TGTGCCAGCAGCGGCCGGGACAGAACGCAGTATTTT
CASSGRDRTQYF
>-|-|TRBV12-3/TRBV12-4|TRBJ2-5
TGTGCCAGCAGTCCCCAAGGGCGGGGACAAGAGACCCAGTACTTC
CASSPQGRGQETQYF
>-|-|TRBV6-5|TRBJ2-7
TGTGCCAGCAGTTACTCCCTACAGCTGTCAGGCGAGCAGTACTTC
CASSYSLQLSGEQYF
>-|-|TRBV29-1|TRBJ2-5
TGCAGCGTTGAAGGGGGCAACAGACGGCAGGGGACCCAGTACTTC
CSVEGGNRRQGTQYF
>-|-|TRBV4-3|TRBJ2-2
TGCGCCAGCAGCCAAGACCCACCCGGACTTCTGAACACCGGGGAGCTGTTTTTT
CASSQDPPGLLNTGELFF
>-|few|TRBV29-1|TRBJ1-2
TGCAGCGCCGGGTCGGGATATGGCTACACCTTC
CSAGSGYGYTF
>TRBD1|many|TRBV10-2|TRBJ2-7
TGCGCCAGCAGTGAGCCCGGGACAGGGACTTACGAGCAGTACTTC
CASSEPGTGTYEQYF
>-|-|TRBV12-3/TRBV12-4|TRBJ1-4
TGTGCCAGCAGCCCCTTGGGGCAGCTAGGGGAAAAACTGTTTTTT
CASSPLGQLGEKLFF
>TRBD1|-|TRBV27|TRBJ1-1
TGTGCCACCCAGGGGGCCCACACTGAAGCTTTCTTT
CATQGAHTEAFF
>TRBD2|-|TRBV7-2|TRBJ2-3
TGTGCCAGCAGCCCTCCCGGGACTAGCGTTTCGACGCAGTATTTT
CASSPPGTSVSTQYF
>-|-|TRBV25-1|TRBJ2-2
TGTGCCAGCAGTCGAAGCTGGGTCGCCAGGGAGCTGTTTTTT
CASSRSWVARELFF
>-|-|TRBV28|TRBJ1-5
TGTGCCAGCAGGGTGGACTATAGCAATCAGCCCCAGCATTTT
CASRVDYSNQPQHF